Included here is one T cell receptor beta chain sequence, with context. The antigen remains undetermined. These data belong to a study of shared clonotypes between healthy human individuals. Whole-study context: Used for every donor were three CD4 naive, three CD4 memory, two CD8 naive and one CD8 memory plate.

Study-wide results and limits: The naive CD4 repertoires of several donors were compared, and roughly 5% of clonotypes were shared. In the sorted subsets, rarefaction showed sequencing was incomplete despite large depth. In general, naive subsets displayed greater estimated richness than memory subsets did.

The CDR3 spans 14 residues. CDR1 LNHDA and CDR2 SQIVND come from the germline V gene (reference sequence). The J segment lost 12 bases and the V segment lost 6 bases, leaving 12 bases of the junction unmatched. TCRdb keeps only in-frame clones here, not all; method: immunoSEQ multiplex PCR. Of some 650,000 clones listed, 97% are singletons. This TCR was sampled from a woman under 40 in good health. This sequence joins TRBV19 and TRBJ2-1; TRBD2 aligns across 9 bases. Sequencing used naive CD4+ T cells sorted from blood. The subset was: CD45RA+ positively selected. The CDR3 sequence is CASSSTSGGAGQFF. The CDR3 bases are TGTGCCAGTAGCTCGACTAGCGGAGGGGCCGGGCAGTTCTTC.